This T cell receptor (beta chain) was sequenced in a study of identical twins. Study findings and constraints: Insertion counts were lower in abundant cord blood beta clonotypes, a trend that memory repertoires did not show. Out-of-frame alpha sequences common to twins were enriched for low generation probability. Partial confounding of zero-insertion analyses by invariant MAIT and iNKT cells was possible. Where beta out-of-frame sequences were concerned, excess twin sharing was weaker.

CDR3 length: 16 residues. Per the germline V gene, CDR1 is PRHDT and CDR2 is FYEKMQ (reference sequence). Trimming took 0 bases from V and 9 from J; bases not matched to a gene: 5. Concerning this clonotype itself: Its antigen is unknown.

Using its own MiXCR run on the 5' RACE reads, TCRdb lists one record per CDR3 protein. The sample includes some 1,600,000 distinct CDR3 sequences, about 32% of them seen just once. The receptor was isolated from a newborn girl in good health. The rearrangement joins TRBV13 to TRBJ2-2, with 12 nucleotides matching TRBD2. What was sequenced was cord blood. The CDR3 loop is CASSLGGLAGSRELFF. The DNA for the CDR3 is TGTGCCAGCAGCTTAGGTGGACTAGCGGGGTCGAGGGAGCTGTTTTTT.